This T cell receptor (beta chain) stems from a study of blood T cell repertoires in acute mononucleosis (dated by TCRdb to the early 2020s). Concerning the study at large: To capture the primary response, acute-phase samples were obtained within 2 weeks of when symptoms began. In acute infection, YVL-BR-specific cells made up a mean of about 2.1% of blood CD8 T cells and GLC-BM-specific cells made up a mean of approximately 1.2%. Mean blood EBV load was approximately 4 log10 genome copies per million B cells during acute infection and 2.6 at convalescence. Broad study findings and their caveats: For BRLF1 (YVL-BR), TCRalpha CDR3 motifs played a dominant role and TCRbeta a minimal role in TCR repertoire selection. With only a few donors in the cohort, group averages were based on very few individuals. Although only about 9% of unique acute clonotypes carried over into convalescence, these persisting clonotypes made up most of the response, and the remainder were seemingly replaced by new, diverse de novo clonotypes. Low acute-to-convalescent clonotype overlap might partly reflect sampling error, because only a fraction of each donor's blood was analyzed.

The time point label on this specimen signifies: acute infectious mononucleosis, at clinical presentation within 2 weeks of symptom onset (visit 1). Over primary infection, the study followed CD8 T cell responses to two immunodominant EBV epitopes: BRLF1 109 (YVL-BR) and BMLF1 280 (GLC-BM). Primary EBV infection was taken to be indicated by a positive serum heterophile antibody test and EBV viral capsid antigen-specific IgM. Total CD8 T cells were first enriched from PBMCs by magnetic positive selection (MACS). A FACSAria III was used to sort live CD3+ CD8+ tetramer+ cells to over 95% purity. Cells were sorted with a PE-conjugated tetramer loaded with the BRLF1 109-117 peptide. Directly ex vivo after tetramer sorting, the TCR repertoires of EBV epitope-specific CD8 T cells were deep-sequenced at acute infection and at convalescence. The donors were three individuals between 18 and 29 years old who had clinical acute infectious mononucleosis and laboratory evidence of primary EBV infection. Heparinized peripheral blood was collected once when donors presented clinically with mononucleosis symptoms and a second time roughly 6 months afterward. PBMCs were isolated by Ficoll-Paque density gradient centrifugation.

The CDR3 spans 15 residues, from the cysteine through the phenylalanine. Of all the DNA, just the CDR3 is kept, 45 bases in frame from base 1. For CDR1 and CDR2, the germline V gene lists SGHNT and YENEEA. Germline trimming: 5 bases from V, 4 bases from J; junction bases outside gene matches: 6. For TCR profiling, total RNA from no fewer than 10,000 sorted tetramer+ CD8 T cells was reverse transcribed into cDNA. PCR amplification of CDR3 regions used primers annealing to V and J regions and added unique molecular identifiers so that templates could be tracked. TCRalpha and TCRbeta chains were profiled using the immunoSEQ platform, including its sequencing and error-correction standards. The original pipeline was this. Clonal copy numbers were corrected for sequencing and PCR errors, and CDR3s were defined per IMGT conventions. Analysis was limited to productive rearrangements and used immunoSEQ Analyzer versions 2.0 and 3.0, and gene-pairing frequencies were further processed in Microsoft Excel. Circos plots were used to display V-J pairings, and MEME together with a custom motifSearch program was used to find CDR3 motifs. The probability of generation of TCR sequences was calculated using the OLGA algorithm. A clonotype seen at both visits was called persistent, a clonotype seen only at the acute visit was called nonpersistent, and a clonotype seen only at convalescence was called de novo. Any amino acid clonotype used by more than one donor was defined as a public TCR. This is the immuneACCESS table as TCRdb keeps it, with only in-frame sequences that have V and J called. A part of the clones is gone; compared with another copy, unresolved V genes explain less than half, and the rest is unexplained. V and J calls and clone size are given by that table; D and trimming were obtained from the DNA. The sample table holds about 7,400 clones, of which approximately 26% were seen once. The ten largest clones represent under 35% of the sample.

This clone has just a few counts. One base away there is no much larger clone; base qualities are not given. This clonotype was sampled from a woman aged 18-30 years with infectious mononucleosis caused by EBV. The sample was EBV YVL epitope tetramer+ CD8+ T cells sorted from PBMCs, taken during acute infectious mononucleosis. The cell subset or site label on this specimen signifies: CD8 T cells binding a tetramer with EBV BRLF1 109-117 peptide (YVL-BR). The V gene is TRBV11-3 and the J gene is TRBJ2-1, with 9 junctional bases fitting TRBD1. The CDR3 is CASSPGQGIYNEQFF. The DNA reads as follows: TGTGCCAGCAGCCCCGGACAGGGGATTTACAATGAGCAGTTCTTC.